The rows below give T cell receptor beta chains drawn from one sample of a study of T cell responses to AZD1222 COVID-19 vaccine. The method was immunoSEQ multiplex PCR; TCRdb's version includes in-frame clones alone and lacks a portion of them. The sample holds some 120,000 clones, 88% seen once. The starting material was peripheral blood, obtained on day 0 of AZD1222 vaccination. The receptors shown here come from an adult in good health. CDR3s include the opening cysteine and the closing phenylalanine or tryptophan.

TRBJ2-7 | TRBV27 | CASSLLGQQGEQYF
TRBJ2-1 | TRBV7-9 | CASSPPGSHEQFF
TRBJ1-2 | TRBV28 | CASSLITGINYGYTF
TRBJ2-5 | TRBV7-8 | CASSKGLAGGLWVETQYF
TRBJ1-2 | TRBV4-1 | CASSLTFAYGYTF
TRBJ2-7 | TRBV6-1 | CASSEGRWYEQYF
TRBJ2-4 | TRBV7-8 | CASSTLNVRVSNIQYF
TRBJ1-1 | TRBV7-6 | CASSLGVGADTEAFF
TRBJ1-6 | TRBV18 | CASSPPQGGGSPLHF
TRBJ2-7 | TRBV11-2 | CASSLGQGLYEQYF
TRBJ1-5 | TRBV3-1/TRBV3-2 | CASSQAGTLRQPQHF
TRBJ2-1 | TRBV5-1 | CASSLLTGGASNEQFF
TRBJ1-2 | TRBV4-3 | CASSQGPGTGYGYTF
TRBJ1-2 | TRBV24-1 | CATSDLQGSGYTF
TRBJ2-1 | TRBV19 | CASSIRGLAGVQTYNEQFF
TRBJ2-7 | TRBV7-8 | CASSLRRDHLYEQYF
TRBJ2-7 | TRBV13 | CASSPTVGLAGGHSSYEQYF
TRBJ2-6 | TRBV27 | CASGRGQGGSGANVLTF
TRBJ2-2 | TRBV18 | CASSPTGGSTPGSELFF
TRBJ1-2 | TRBV12-3/TRBV12-4 | CASSLGRNYGYTF
TRBJ1-2 | TRBV5-1 | CASSLAGGDYGYTF
TRBJ2-2 | TRBV7-9 | CASSRQGSTGELFF
TRBJ1-5 | TRBV19 | CASSTVLSQPQHF
TRBJ1-3 | TRBV6-5 | CASRTTGGSGNTIYF
TRBJ2-1 | TRBV19 | CASRDRWSPSYNEQFF
TRBJ2-7 | TRBV4-1 | CASSQAHIAGEYEQYF
TRBJ2-5 | TRBV18 | CASSPGLAGGETQYF
TRBJ1-1 | TRBV5-4 | CASSRIGGMNTEAFF
TRBJ1-6 | TRBV30 | CASRWGEVSPLHF
TRBJ2-1 | TRBV5-5 | CASSLVVKRHEQFF
TRBJ2-7 | TRBV7-9 | CASSPDMNEQYF
TRBJ1-6 | TRBV5-3 | CARSLMSNSPLHF
TRBJ1-2 | TRBV5-4 | CASSLIGTEGYTF
TRBJ2-1 | TRBV30 | CAWSASGREQFF
TRBJ1-4 | TRBV5-1 | CASSLGHRGITNEKLFF
TRBJ2-3 | TRBV10-3 | CAISSGETDTQYF
TRBJ2-5 | TRBV15 | CATSRPTGYQETQYF